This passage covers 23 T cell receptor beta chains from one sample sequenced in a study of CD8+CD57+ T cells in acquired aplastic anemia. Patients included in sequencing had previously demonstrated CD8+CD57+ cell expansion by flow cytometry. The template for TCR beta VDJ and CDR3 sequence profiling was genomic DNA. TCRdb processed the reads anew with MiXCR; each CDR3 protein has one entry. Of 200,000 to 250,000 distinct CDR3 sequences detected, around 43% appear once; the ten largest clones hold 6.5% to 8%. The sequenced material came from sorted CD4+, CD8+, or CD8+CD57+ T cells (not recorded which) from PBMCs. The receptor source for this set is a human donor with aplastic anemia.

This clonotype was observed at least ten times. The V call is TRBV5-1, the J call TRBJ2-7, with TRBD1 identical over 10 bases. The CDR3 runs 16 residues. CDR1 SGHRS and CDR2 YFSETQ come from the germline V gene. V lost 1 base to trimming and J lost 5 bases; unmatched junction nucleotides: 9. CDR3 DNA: TGCGCCAGCAGCTTGCAGACAGGGGGCATTCGAAACGAGCAGTACTTC. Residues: CASSLQTGGIRNEQYF.

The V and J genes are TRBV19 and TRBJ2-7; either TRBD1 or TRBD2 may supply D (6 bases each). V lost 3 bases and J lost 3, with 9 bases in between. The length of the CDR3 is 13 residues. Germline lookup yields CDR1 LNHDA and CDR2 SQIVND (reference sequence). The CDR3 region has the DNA TGTGCCAGTAGTATCGGGGGACACTACGAGCAGTACTTC. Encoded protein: CASSIGGHYEQYF.

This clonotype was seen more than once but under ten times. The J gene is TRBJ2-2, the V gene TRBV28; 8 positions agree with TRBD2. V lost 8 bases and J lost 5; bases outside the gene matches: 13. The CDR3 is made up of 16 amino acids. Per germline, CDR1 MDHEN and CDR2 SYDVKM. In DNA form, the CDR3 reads TGTGCCAGCTTTCAACCGGCGACTAGCGAGACCGGGGAGCTGTTTTTT. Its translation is CASFQPATSETGELFF.

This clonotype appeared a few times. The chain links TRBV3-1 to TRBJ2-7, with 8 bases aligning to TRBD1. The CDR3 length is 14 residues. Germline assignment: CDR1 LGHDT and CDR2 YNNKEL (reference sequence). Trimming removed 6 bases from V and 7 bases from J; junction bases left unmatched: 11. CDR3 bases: TGTGCCAGCAGTCCGGACAGGGCGTTGGGAGAGCAGTACTTC. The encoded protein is CASSPDRALGEQYF.

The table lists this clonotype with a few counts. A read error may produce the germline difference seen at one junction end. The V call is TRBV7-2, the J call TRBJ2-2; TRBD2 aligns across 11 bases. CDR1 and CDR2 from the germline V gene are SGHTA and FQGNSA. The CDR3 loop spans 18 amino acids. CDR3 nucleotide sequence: TGCGCCAGCAGCCGCGGGGGGCTAGCGGGGGGAAACACCGGGGAGCTGTTTTTT. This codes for CASSRGGLAGGNTGELFF.

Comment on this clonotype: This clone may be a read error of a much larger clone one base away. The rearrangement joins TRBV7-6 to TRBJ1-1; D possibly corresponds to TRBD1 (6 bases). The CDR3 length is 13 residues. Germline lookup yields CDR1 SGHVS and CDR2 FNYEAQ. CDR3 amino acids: CASGFSRGGRAAF. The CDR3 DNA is TGTGCCAGCGGCTTTTCCAGGGGTGGTAGGGCTGCGTTT.

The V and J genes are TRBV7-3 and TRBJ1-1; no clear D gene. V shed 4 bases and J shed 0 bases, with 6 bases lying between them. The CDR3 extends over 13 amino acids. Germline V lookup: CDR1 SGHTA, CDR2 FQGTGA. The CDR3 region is CASSSPMNTEAFF. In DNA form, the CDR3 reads TGTGCCAGCAGCTCTCCTATGAACACTGAAGCTTTCTTT.

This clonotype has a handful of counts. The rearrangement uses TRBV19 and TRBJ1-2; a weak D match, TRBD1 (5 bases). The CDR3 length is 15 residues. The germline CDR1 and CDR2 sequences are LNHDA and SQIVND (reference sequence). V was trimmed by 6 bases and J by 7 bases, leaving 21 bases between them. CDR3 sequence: CASRTGGTGRSGYTF. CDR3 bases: TGTGCCAGTAGAACAGGCGGGACCGGCAGGTCTGGCTACACCTTC.

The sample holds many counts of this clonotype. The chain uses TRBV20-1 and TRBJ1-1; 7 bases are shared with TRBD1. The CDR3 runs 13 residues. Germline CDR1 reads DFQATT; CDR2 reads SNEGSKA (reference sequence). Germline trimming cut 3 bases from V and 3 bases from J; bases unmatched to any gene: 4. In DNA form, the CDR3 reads TGCAGTGCTAGGCAGGGACAGTACACTGAAGCTTTCTTT. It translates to CSARQGQYTEAFF.

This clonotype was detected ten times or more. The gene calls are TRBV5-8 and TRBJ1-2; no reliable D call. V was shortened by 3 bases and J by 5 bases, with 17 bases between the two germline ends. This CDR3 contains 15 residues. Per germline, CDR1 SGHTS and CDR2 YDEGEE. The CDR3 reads CASSSDPNSIYGYTF. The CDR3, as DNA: TGTGCCAGCAGCTCCGACCCGAATAGTATATATGGCTACACCTTC.

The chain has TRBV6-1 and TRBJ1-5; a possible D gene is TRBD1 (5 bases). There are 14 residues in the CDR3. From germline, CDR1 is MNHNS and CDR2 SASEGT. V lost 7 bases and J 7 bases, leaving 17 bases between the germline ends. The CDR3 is CASNTRIGVQPQHF. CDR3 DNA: TGTGCCAGCAACACGAGAATAGGGGTCCAGCCCCAGCATTTT.

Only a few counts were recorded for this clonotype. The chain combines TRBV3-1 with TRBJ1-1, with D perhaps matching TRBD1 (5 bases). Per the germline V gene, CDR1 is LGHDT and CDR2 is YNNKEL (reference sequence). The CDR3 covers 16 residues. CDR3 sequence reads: CAAAKGILKGRAEAFF. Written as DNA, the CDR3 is TGTGCAGCAGCCAAGGGGATTTTGAAGGGAAGGGCTGAAGCTTTCTTT.

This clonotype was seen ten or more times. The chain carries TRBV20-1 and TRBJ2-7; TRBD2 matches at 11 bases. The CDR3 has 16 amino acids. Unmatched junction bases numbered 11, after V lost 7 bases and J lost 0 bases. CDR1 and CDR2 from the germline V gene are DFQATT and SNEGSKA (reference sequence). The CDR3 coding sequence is TGCAGTGTTACACCTAGCGGGAGGACATTCTCCTACGAGCAGTACTTC. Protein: CSVTPSGRTFSYEQYF.

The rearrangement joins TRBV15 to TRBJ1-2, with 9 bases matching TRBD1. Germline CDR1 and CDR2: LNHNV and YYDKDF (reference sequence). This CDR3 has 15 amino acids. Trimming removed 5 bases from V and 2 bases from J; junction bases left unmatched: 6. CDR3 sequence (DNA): TGTGCCACCAGCTATGGGACAGGGCTAAACTATGGCTACACCTTC. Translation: CATSYGTGLNYGYTF.

CDR3 loop: CSAPTGKETQYF. Here the CDR3 DNA reads TGCAGTGCTCCAACAGGGAAAGAGACCCAGTACTTC. The rearrangement joins TRBV20-1 to TRBJ2-5; TRBD1 is a possible D gene (6 bases). Germline CDR1 DFQATT, CDR2 SNEGSKA (reference sequence). With 5 bases removed from V and 3 bases from J, the gap between germline ends came to 10 bases. The CDR3 runs 12 residues.

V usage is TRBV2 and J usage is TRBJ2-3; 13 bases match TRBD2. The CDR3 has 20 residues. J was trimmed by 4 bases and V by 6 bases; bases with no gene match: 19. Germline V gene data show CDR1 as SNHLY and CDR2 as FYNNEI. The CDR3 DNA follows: TGTGCCAGCAGCCCCGACGGTAGGACTAGCGGGAGTTGGGCCCCAGATACGCAGTATTTT. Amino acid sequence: CASSPDGRTSGSWAPDTQYF.

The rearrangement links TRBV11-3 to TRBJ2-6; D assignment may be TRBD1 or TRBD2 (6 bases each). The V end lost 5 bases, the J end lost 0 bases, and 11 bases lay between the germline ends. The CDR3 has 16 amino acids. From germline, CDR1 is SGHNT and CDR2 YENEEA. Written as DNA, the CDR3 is TGTGCCAGCAGCAGTGAGGGGGGCTCTGGGGCCAACGTCCTGACTTTC. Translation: CASSSEGGSGANVLTF.

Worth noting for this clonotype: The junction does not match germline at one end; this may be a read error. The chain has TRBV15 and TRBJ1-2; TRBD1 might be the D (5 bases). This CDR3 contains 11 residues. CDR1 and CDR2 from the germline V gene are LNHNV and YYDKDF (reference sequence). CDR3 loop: CASSRRGGYTF. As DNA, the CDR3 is TGCGCCAGCAGCCGTAGGGGAGGCTACACCTTC.

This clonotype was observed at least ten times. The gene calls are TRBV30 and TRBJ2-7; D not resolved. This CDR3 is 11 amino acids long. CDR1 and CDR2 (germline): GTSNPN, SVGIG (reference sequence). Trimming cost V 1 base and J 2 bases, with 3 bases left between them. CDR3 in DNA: TGTGCCTGGAGTGCGACCTACGAGCAGTACTTC. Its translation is CAWSATYEQYF.

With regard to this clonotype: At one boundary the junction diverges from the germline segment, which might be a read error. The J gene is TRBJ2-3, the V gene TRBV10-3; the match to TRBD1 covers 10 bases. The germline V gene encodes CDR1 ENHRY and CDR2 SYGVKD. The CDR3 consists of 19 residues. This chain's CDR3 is CASSEGTGAGGANPDTQYF. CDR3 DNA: TGTGCCAGCAGTGAGGGGACAGGGGCGGGCGGGGCAAATCCAGATACGCAGTATTTT.

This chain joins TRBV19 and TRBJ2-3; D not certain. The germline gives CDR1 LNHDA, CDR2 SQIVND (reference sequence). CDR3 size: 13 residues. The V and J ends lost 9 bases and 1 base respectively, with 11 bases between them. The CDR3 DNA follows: TGTGCCAGCAGTTTGCAGGGCACAGATACGCAGTATTTT. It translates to CASSLQGTDTQYF.

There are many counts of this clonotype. CDR3 coding DNA: TGCAGTGCTAGAGATCTCAGGGAAGCTAACTATGGCTACACCTTC. This sequence encodes CSARDLREANYGYTF. V is TRBV20-1 and J is TRBJ1-2; weak D call: TRBD1 (5 bases). With 0 bases removed from V and 0 bases from J, the gap between germline ends came to 11 bases. Germline CDR1 DFQATT, CDR2 SNEGSKA (reference sequence). This CDR3 contains 15 residues.

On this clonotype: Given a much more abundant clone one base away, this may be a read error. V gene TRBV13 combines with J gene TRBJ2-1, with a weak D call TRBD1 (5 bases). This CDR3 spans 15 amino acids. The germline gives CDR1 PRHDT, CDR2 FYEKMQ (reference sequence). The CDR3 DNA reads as TGTGCCAGCAGCTGGGTCCAGGGCTCCGACAATGAGCAGTTCTTC. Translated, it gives CASSWVQGSDNEQFF.